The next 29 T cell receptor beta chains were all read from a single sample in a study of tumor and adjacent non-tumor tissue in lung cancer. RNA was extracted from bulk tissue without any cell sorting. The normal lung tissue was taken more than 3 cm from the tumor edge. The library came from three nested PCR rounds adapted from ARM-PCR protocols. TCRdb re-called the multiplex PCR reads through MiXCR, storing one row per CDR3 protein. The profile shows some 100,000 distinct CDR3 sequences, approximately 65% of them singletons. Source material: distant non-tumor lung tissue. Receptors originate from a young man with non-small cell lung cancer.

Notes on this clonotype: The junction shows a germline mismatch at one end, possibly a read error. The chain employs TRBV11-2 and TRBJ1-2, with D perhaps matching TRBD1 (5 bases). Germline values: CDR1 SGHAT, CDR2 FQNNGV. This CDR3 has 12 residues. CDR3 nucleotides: TGTGTCAGCGGTCAGGGAGGAAATGGCTACACCTTC. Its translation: CVSGQGGNGYTF.

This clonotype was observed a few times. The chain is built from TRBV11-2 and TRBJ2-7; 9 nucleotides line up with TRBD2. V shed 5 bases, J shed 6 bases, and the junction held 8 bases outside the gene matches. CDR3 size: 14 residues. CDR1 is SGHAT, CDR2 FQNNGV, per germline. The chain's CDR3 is CASSPRGLAFEQYF. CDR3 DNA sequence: TGTGCCAGCAGCCCCAGGGGACTAGCATTCGAGCAGTACTTC.

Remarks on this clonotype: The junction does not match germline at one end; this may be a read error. CDR3 residues: CASSFSSSIGELFF. The CDR3 bases are TGTGCCAGCAGTTTTTCCAGTTCCATCGGGGAACTGTTTTTT. V gene TRBV12-3 or TRBV12-4 combines with J gene TRBJ2-2; a possible D gene is TRBD2 (5 bases). The CDR3 has 14 amino acids.

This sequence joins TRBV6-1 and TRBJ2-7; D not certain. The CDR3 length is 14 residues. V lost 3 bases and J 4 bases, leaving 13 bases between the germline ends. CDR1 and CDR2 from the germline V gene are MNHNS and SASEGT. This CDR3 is CASSEGGPLYEQYV. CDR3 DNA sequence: TGTGCCAGCAGTGAGGGCGGCCCCCTATACGAGCAGTACGTC.

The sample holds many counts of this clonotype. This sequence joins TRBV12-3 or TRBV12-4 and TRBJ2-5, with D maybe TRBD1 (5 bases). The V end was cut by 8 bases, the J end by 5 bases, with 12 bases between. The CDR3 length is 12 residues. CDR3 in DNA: TGTGCCAGCCGCATGACAGACGAGACCCAGTACTTC. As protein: CASRMTDETQYF.

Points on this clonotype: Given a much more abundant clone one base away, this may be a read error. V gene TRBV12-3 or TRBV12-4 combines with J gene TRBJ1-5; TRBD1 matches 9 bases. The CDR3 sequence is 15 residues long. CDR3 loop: CTSSGTGPSNQPQHF. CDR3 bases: TGTACCAGCAGTGGGACAGGGCCCAGCAATCAGCCCCAGCATTTT.

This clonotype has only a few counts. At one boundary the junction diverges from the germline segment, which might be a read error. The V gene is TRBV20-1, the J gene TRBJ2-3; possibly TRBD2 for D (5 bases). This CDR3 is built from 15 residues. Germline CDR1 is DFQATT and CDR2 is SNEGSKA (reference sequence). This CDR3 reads CSARERRTSYDMQYF. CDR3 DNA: TGCAGTGCTAGAGAGAGGAGGACCAGTTACGATATGCAGTATTTT.

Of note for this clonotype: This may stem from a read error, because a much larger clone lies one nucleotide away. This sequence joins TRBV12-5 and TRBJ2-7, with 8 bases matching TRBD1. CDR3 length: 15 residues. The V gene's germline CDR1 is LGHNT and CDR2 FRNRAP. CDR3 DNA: TGTGCTGGTGGTTTCTGGGACAGGCATACCTACGAGCAGTACTTC. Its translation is CAGGFWDRHTYEQYF.

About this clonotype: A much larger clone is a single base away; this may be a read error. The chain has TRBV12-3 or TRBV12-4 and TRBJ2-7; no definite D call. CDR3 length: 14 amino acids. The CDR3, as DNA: TGTGCCAGCAGTTTAGCGGACGGCTCCTACAAGCAGTACTTC. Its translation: CASSLADGSYKQYF.

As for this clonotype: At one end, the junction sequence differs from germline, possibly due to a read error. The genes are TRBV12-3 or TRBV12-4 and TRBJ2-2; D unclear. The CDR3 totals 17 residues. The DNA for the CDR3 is TGTGCCAGTAGTTTATGGACGGTAGTAACGAACAACGGGGAGCTGTTTTTT. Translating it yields CASSLWTVVTNNGELFF.

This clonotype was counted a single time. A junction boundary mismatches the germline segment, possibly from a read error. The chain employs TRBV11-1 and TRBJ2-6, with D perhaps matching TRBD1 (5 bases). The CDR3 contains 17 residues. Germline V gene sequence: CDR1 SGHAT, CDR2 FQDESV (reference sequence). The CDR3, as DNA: TGTGCCAGCGGCCCCAGGTACAGGCTACTCTGGGCCAAGGTCCTGACTTTC. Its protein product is CASGPRYRLLWAKVLTF.

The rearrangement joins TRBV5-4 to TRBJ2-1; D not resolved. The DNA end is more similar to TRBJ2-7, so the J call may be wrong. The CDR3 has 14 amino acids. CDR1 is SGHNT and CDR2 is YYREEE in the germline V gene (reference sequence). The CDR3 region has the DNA TGTGCCAGCAGCTTTGGGCTGACCGCCTACGAGCAGTACTTC. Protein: CASSFGLTAYEQYF.

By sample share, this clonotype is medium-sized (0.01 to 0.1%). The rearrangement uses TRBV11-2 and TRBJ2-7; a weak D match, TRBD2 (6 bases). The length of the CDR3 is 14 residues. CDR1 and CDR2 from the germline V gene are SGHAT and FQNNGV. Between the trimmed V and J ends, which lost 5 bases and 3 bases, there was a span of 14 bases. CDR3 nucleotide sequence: TGTGCCAGCAGCCCTACGTACGGGGGCTACGAGCAGTACTTC. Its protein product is CASSPTYGGYEQYF.

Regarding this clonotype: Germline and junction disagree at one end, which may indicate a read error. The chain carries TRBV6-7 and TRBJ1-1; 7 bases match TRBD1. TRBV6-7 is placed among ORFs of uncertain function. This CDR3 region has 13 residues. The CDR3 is CASGLTGVSEASF. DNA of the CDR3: TGTGCCAGCGGACTTACAGGGGTGAGTGAAGCTTCCTTT.

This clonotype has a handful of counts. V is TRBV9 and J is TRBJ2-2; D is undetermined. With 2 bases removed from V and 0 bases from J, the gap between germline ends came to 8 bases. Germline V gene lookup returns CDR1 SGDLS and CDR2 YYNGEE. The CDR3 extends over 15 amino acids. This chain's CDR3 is CASSVFGANTGELFF. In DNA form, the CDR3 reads TGTGCCAGCAGCGTGTTCGGCGCGAACACCGGGGAGCTGTTTTTT.

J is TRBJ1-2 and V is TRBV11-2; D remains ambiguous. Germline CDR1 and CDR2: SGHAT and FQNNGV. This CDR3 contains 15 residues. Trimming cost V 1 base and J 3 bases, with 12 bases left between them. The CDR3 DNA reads TGTGCCAGCAGCTTAGGGCAGCGCGGGGACTATGGCTACACCTTC. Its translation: CASSLGQRGDYGYTF.

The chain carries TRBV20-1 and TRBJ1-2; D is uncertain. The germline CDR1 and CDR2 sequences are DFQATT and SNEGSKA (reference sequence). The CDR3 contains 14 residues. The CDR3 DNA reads TGCAATGTTAGCGAGACCGGATTAACCTATGGCTACACCTTC. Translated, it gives CNVSETGLTYGYTF.

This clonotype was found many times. The CDR3 sequence is CSVEEWGPSSYEQYF. Written as DNA, the CDR3 is TGCAGCGTTGAAGAGTGGGGGCCGAGCTCCTACGAGCAGTACTTC. This chain uses TRBV29-1 with TRBJ2-7; TRBD1 might be the D (6 bases). Germline CDR1 is SQVTM and CDR2 is ANQGSEA. With 0 bases removed from V and 0 bases from J, the gap between germline ends came to 12 bases. CDR3 length: 15 amino acids.

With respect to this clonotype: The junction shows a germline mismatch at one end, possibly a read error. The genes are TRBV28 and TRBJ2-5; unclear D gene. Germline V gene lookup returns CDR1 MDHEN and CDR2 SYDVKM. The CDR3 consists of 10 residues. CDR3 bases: TGTGTCAGCAGCCGAGAGACCAAGTACTTC. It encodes CVSSRETKYF.

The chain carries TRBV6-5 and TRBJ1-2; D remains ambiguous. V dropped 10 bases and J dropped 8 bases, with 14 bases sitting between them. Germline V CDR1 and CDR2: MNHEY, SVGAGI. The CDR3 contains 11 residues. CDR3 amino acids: CANTRGYGYTF. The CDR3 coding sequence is TGTGCCAACACCCGCGGCTACGGCTACACCTTC.

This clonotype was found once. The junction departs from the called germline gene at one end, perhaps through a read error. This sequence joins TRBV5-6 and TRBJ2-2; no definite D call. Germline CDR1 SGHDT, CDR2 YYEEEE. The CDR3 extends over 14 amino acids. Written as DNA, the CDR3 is TGTTCCAGCAGCTTGGTCGCCAGCACCGGGGAGCTGTTTTTT. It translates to CSSSLVASTGELFF.

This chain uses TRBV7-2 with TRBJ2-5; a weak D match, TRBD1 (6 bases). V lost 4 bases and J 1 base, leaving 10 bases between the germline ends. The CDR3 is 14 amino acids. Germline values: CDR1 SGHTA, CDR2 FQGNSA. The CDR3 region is CASSSYRAQETQYF. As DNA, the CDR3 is TGTGCCAGCAGCTCCTACAGGGCCCAAGAGACCCAGTACTTC.

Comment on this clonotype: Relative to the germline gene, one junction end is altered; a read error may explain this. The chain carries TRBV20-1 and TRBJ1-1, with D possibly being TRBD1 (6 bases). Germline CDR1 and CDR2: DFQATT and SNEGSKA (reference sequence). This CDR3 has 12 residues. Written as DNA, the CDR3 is TGCAGTGCTAGGGGGCGGGACACTAAAGCTTTCTTT. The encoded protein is CSARGRDTKAFF.

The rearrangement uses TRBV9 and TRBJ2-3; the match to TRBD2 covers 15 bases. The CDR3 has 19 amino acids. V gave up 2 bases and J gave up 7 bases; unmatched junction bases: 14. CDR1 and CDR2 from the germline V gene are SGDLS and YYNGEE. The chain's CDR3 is CASSVAGTSGGLSTYTQYF. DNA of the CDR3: TGTGCCAGCAGCGTTGCCGGGACTAGCGGGGGGCTTAGTACATATACGCAGTATTTT. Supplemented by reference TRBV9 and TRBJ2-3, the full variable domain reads DSGVTQTPKHLITATGQRVTLRCSPRSGDLSVYWYQQSLDQGLQFLIQYYNGEERAKGNILERFSAQQFPDLHSELNLSSLELGDSALYFCASSVAGTSGGLSTYTQYFGPGTRLTVL.

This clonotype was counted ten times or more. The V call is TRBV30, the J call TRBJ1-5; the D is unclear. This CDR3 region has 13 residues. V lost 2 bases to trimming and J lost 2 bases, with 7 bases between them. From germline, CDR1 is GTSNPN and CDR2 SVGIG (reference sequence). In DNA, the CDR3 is TGTGCCTGGAGTCAGACGGGCAATCAGCCCCAGCATTTT. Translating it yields CAWSQTGNQPQHF.

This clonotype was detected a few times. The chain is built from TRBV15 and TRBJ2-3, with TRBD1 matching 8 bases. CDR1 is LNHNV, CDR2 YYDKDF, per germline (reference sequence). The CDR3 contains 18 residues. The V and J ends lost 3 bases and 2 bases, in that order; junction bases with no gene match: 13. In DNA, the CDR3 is TGTGCCACCAGCAGTACCCAGGGGGCGGACCCGGCCACAGATACGCAGTATTTT. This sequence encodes CATSSTQGADPATDTQYF.

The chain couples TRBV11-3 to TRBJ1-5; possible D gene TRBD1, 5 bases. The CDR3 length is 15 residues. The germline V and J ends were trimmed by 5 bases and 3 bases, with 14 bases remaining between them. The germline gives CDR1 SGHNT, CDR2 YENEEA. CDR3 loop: CASSRGVEANQPQHF. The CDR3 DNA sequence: TGTGCCAGCAGCCGGGGGGTGGAGGCCAATCAGCCCCAGCATTTT.

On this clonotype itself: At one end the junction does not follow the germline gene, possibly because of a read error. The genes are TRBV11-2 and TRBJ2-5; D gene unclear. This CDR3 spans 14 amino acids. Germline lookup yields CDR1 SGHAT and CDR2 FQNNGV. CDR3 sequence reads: CASSLVPSGETQYF. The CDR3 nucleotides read TGTGCCAGTAGCTTAGTCCCAAGTGGGGAGACCCAGTACTTC.

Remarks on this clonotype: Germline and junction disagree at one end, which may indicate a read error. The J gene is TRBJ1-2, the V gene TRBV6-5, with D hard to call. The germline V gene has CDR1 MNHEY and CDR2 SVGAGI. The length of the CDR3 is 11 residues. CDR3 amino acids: CASTRDYGYTF. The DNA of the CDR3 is TGTGCAAGCACCCGCGACTATGGCTACACCTTC.